The 22 T cell receptor beta chains listed next were all sequenced from one sample in a study of cytomegalovirus exposure and HLA in healthy donors. PCR employed 60 Vbeta and 13 Jbeta primers. The protocol was immunoSEQ multiplex PCR, while the TCRdb copy is restricted to in-frame clones and leaves out a portion. The sample has about 130,000 clones; roughly 88% are singletons. The sequenced sample was PBMCs. The origin of the receptors is a man aged 50 to 59 in good health and CMV-seronegative.

The V and J genes are TRBV19 and TRBJ1-5, with D unclear. Trimming removed 2 bases from V and 6 bases from J, with 8 bases in between. CDR3 length equals 13 residues. Germline V gives CDR1 LNHDA, CDR2 SQIVND (reference sequence). The CDR3 sequence is CASSIQFPQPQHF. CDR3 coding DNA: TGTGCCAGTAGTATACAGTTTCCTCAGCCCCAGCATTTT.

This clone has a single count. The V and J genes are TRBV7-6 and TRBJ2-7; a weak D match, TRBD2 (7 bases). Germline lookup yields CDR1 SGHVS and CDR2 FNYEAQ. Trimming took off 1 base at V and 5 bases at J, with 21 bases between the two ends. This CDR3 has 17 amino acids. As DNA, the CDR3 is TGTGCCAGCAGCTTAGAGAGGGGGGGGCAGGGGCTGGACGAGCAGTACTTC. Protein product: CASSLERGGQGLDEQYF.

This clone was observed a single time. This chain joins TRBV29-1 and TRBJ1-2, with D possibly matching TRBD1 (6 bases). Germline V gives CDR1 SQVTM, CDR2 ANQGSEA. The CDR3 has 15 amino acids. Trimming shortened V by 2 bases and J by 3 bases, and 16 bases separated the two germline ends. CDR3 DNA: TGCAGCGTTGAAAGGGCAGGGGAAGGTTACTATGGCTACACCTTC. This codes for CSVERAGEGYYGYTF.

The chain recombines TRBV5-1 with TRBJ1-5, with 9 bases fitting TRBD1. Trimming took 0 bases from V and 7 from J; bases not matched to a gene: 8. The germline gives CDR1 SGHRS, CDR2 YFSETQ. There are 16 residues in the CDR3. CDR3 loop: CASSLGPQGAGQPQHF. The CDR3 nucleotides read TGCGCCAGCAGCTTGGGCCCACAGGGGGCGGGGCAGCCCCAGCATTTT. Drawing the rest from reference TRBV5-1 and TRBJ1-5, the complete variable domain is KAGVTQTPRYLIKTRGQQVTLSCSPISGHRSVSWYQQTPGQGLQFLFEYFSETQRNKGNFPGRFSGRQFSNSRSEMNVSTLELGDSALYLCASSLGPQGAGQPQHFGDGTRLSIL.

The gene calls are TRBV7-2 and TRBJ2-1, with 8 positions matching TRBD2. CDR3 length equals 15 residues. CDR1 is SGHTA, CDR2 FQGNSA, per germline. J gave up 6 bases and V 5 bases, and 9 bases lay outside the gene matches. CDR3 bases: TGTGCCAGCAGCCCCCCGGGACTAGTCCTCAATGAGCAGTTCTTC. This translates into CASSPPGLVLNEQFF.

This rearrangement joins TRBV7-8 to TRBJ2-7; 7 nucleotides line up with TRBD2. V lost 2 bases, J lost 4 bases, and 11 bases stayed unmatched. The CDR3 consists of 16 residues. The germline V gene encodes CDR1 SGHVS and CDR2 FQNEAQ. In DNA form, the CDR3 reads TGTGCCAGCAGCTTATTCAGGGAGGGAGTTGAGTACGAGCAGTACTTC. The encoded protein is CASSLFREGVEYEQYF.

The rearrangement links TRBV29-1 to TRBJ1-4; the D is unclear. V lost 0 bases, J lost 5 bases, and 10 bases lay in between. This CDR3 spans 14 amino acids. Germline-derived CDR1 and CDR2 are SQVTM and ANQGSEA. In DNA, the CDR3 is TGCAGCGTTGAAGAGGCAGGTATAAATGAAAAACTGTTTTTT. It specifies CSVEEAGINEKLFF.

This rearrangement joins TRBV6-1 to TRBJ2-5; 10 nucleotides line up with TRBD1. With 3 bases clipped from V and 2 bases from J, the junction kept 3 bases outside the gene matches. The CDR3 sequence is 15 residues long. CDR1 and CDR2 from the germline V gene are MNHNS and SASEGT. Here the CDR3 reads CASSETGGNQETQYF. The CDR3 nucleotides are TGTGCCAGCAGTGAGACAGGGGGCAATCAAGAGACCCAGTACTTC.

The V call is TRBV29-1, the J call TRBJ2-1; a possible D gene is TRBD2 (5 bases). Germline CDR1 reads SQVTM; CDR2 reads ANQGSEA. The CDR3 sequence is 10 residues long. V lost 5 bases, J lost 15 bases, and 14 bases lay in between. CDR3 nucleotides: TGCAGCGTTCTGAGAGGGAACACGTTCTTC. Its protein is CSVLRGNTFF.

This chain links TRBV7-2 with TRBJ2-7, with 9 positions matching TRBD1. Germline CDR1 SGHTA, CDR2 FQGNSA. The CDR3 is made up of 14 amino acids. Trimming at V came to 4 bases and at J to 5 bases, leaving 6 bases not matched to a gene. The CDR3 loop reads CASSSMDRGHEQYF. The CDR3 bases are TGTGCCAGCAGCTCCATGGACAGGGGCCACGAGCAGTACTTC.

A remark on this clone: The identical CDR3 is also encoded by other nucleotide sequences in the sample. This chain uses TRBV7-2 with TRBJ1-6; 7 bases are shared with TRBD1. The CDR3 is 19 amino acids. Germline lookup yields CDR1 SGHTA and CDR2 FQGNSA. V shed 2 bases, J shed 3 bases, and the junction held 13 bases outside the gene matches. CDR3 nucleotide sequence: TGTGCCAGCAGCTTACTTAAAGGACCGGGACAGAGCTATAATTCACCCCTCCACTTT. Translated, it gives CASSLLKGPGQSYNSPLHF. The full variable domain, with the rest looked up from reference TRBV7-2 and TRBJ1-6, is GAGVSQSPSNKVTEKGKDVELRCDPISGHTALYWYRQSLGQGLEFLIYFQGNSAPDKSGLPSDRFSAERTGGSVSTLTIQRTQQEDSAVYLCASSLLKGPGQSYNSPLHFGNGTRLTVT.

This chain connects TRBV6-6 to TRBJ2-3; the match to TRBD2 covers 11 bases. Trimming at V came to 5 bases and at J to 2 bases, leaving 3 bases not matched to a gene. CDR1 MNHNY and CDR2 SVGAGI come from the germline V gene (reference sequence). The CDR3 spans 15 residues. The CDR3 loop reads CASSGTSGYTDTQYF. The DNA of the CDR3 is TGTGCCAGCAGTGGGACTAGCGGATACACAGATACGCAGTATTTT.

The chain combines TRBV2 with TRBJ2-4; the D gene is possibly TRBD1 (6 bases). Germline CDR1 reads SNHLY; CDR2 reads FYNNEI. The CDR3 loop spans 15 amino acids. Trimming shortened V by 8 bases and J by 1 base, and 15 bases separated the two germline ends. CDR3 sequence (DNA): TGTGCCAGCGGTACAGGGAGCATTGCCAAAAACATTCAGTACTTC. It is translated as CASGTGSIAKNIQYF. Combining the CDR3 with reference TRBV2 and TRBJ2-4 gives the whole variable domain EPEVTQTPSHQVTQMGQEVILRCVPISNHLYFYWYRQILGQKVEFLVSFYNNEISEKSEIFDDQFSVERPDGSNFTLKIRSTKLEDSAMYFCASGTGSIAKNIQYFGAGTRLSVL.

The chain is built from TRBV18 and TRBJ1-5; possible D gene TRBD1, 5 bases. This CDR3 has 14 residues. CDR1 KGHSH and CDR2 LQKENI come from the germline V gene. Trimming stripped 6 bases from V and 0 bases from J, with 9 bases between. The CDR3 is CASSPGGSNQPQHF. CDR3 bases: TGTGCCAGCTCCCCGGGGGGTAGCAATCAGCCCCAGCATTTT.

This clone was counted between two and nine times. V gene TRBV4-1 combines with J gene TRBJ1-6; D is unresolved. The CDR3 is 15 residues long. Trimming took off 3 bases at V and 9 bases at J, with 15 bases between the two ends. The germline V gene encodes CDR1 MGHRA and CDR2 YSYEKL. CDR3 amino acids: CASSQGGQRVSPLHF. As DNA, the CDR3 is TGCGCCAGCAGCCAGGGCGGGCAGAGGGTTTCACCCCTCCACTTT.

The chain combines TRBV4-1 with TRBJ2-1; 11 positions match TRBD2. The CDR3 loop spans 18 amino acids. Germline loops: CDR1 MGHRA, CDR2 YSYEKL. V was clipped by 0 bases and J by 0 bases; unmatched bases: 4. CDR3 region: CASSQDTLAGGSYNEQFF. The CDR3 nucleotides are TGCGCCAGCAGCCAAGATACGCTAGCGGGGGGCTCCTACAATGAGCAGTTCTTC.

The CDR3 loop reads CASSLRGGGTYEQYF. The DNA for the CDR3 is TGTGCCAGCAGCTTAAGGGGCGGGGGTACTTACGAGCAGTACTTC. The gene calls are TRBV7-6 and TRBJ2-7, with TRBD2 identical over 7 bases. This CDR3 is 15 amino acids long. Germline V gene lookup returns CDR1 SGHVS and CDR2 FNYEAQ. The V gene end was trimmed by 2 bases and the J gene end by 4 bases; junction bases not matched to a gene: 8.

The V gene is TRBV6-5, the J gene TRBJ2-7, with 12 bases identical to TRBD2. This CDR3 has 15 residues. J was trimmed by 4 bases and V by 6 bases; bases with no gene match: 7. Germline lookup yields CDR1 MNHEY and CDR2 SVGAGI. The CDR3 DNA follows: TGTGCCAGCAGCCCTACTAGCGGGGGGTTATACGAGCAGTACTTC. As protein: CASSPTSGGLYEQYF.

This chain links TRBV11-2 with TRBJ1-1; 7 nucleotides match TRBD1. Trimming removed 2 bases from V and 2 bases from J; junction bases left unmatched: 8. CDR3 length: 16 amino acids. Germline CDR1 and CDR2: SGHAT and FQNNGV. The CDR3 sequence is CASSLTSGTANTEAFF. In DNA form, the CDR3 reads TGTGCCAGCAGCTTAACTTCCGGGACAGCAAACACTGAAGCTTTCTTT. The full variable domain, completed using reference TRBV11-2 and TRBJ1-1, is EAGVAQSPRYKIIEKRQSVAFWCNPISGHATLYWYQQILGQGPKLLIQFQNNGVVDDSQLPKDRFSAERLKGVDSTLKIQPAKLEDSAVYLCASSLTSGTANTEAFFGQGTRLTVV.

The chain is built from TRBV6-1 and TRBJ1-1, with D possibly being TRBD1 (6 bases). Germline lookup yields CDR1 MNHNS and CDR2 SASEGT. Trimming stripped 6 bases from V and 5 bases from J, with 13 bases between. The CDR3 has 13 amino acids. The CDR3 DNA sequence: TGTGCCAGCAGGAGGGAGGGGGGAACTGAAGCTTTCTTT. Its protein is CASRREGGTEAFF.

The gene calls are TRBV5-6 and TRBJ1-5; TRBD1 matches 10 bases. Germline loops: CDR1 SGHDT, CDR2 YYEEEE. This CDR3 is built from 17 residues. The junction had 5 bases not matched to a gene; V was cut back by 2 bases and J by 0 bases. The CDR3 DNA is TGTGCCAGCAGCTTAAGACAGGGGGCACCTAGCAATCAGCCCCAGCATTTT. Its translation: CASSLRQGAPSNQPQHF.

The chain employs TRBV5-6 and TRBJ2-1, with TRBD1 matching 9 bases. V shed 2 bases, J shed 5 bases, and the junction held 8 bases outside the gene matches. Germline V CDR1 and CDR2: SGHDT, YYEEEE. This CDR3 has 16 amino acids. CDR3: CASSLYRDRANNEQFF. CDR3 nucleotides: TGTGCCAGCAGCTTATACCGGGACAGGGCTAACAATGAGCAGTTCTTC.